The clone carrying this T cell receptor beta chain was observed a handful of times. The source of the sample is a study of human T cells and chemical hapten exposure. The CDR3 extends over 14 amino acids. The ends were cut back, 3 bases at V and 4 bases at J, with 8 bases in the middle. The germline gives CDR1 SGHTS, CDR2 YDEGEE. As to time point: pre-sensitization, week 0. As to treatment: therapeutic diphenylcyclopropenone sensitization with weekly scalp DPC. Using its own MiXCR run on the RACE reads, TCRdb lists one record per CDR3 protein. The sample includes some 90,000 distinct CDR3 sequences, about 9% of them seen just once.

This sample comprised whole blood, obtained in connection with sensitization to the hapten diphenylcyclopropenone (DPC). The chain couples TRBV5-8 to TRBJ1-6; no clear D. The clonotype was recovered from a man aged 40-55 years with alopecia areata. Some clones in this sample may be carry-over from other donors' samples. DNA for the CDR3: TGTGCCAGCAGCTCAAGGGAGTATAATTCACCCCTCCACTTT. Translating gives CASSSREYNSPLHF.